This T cell receptor beta chain is drawn from a study of blood T cell repertoires in COVID-19. Study overall: T cells, B-cell-depleted T cells, or PBMCs supplied cDNA or gDNA.

V lost 5 bases to trimming and J lost 0 bases, with 9 bases between them. This CDR3 is 15 amino acids long. Germline V gene lookup returns CDR1 SGHRS and CDR2 YFSETQ. Sequenced by immunoSEQ multiplex PCR; TCRdb stores in-frame clones only, minus some. The data contain 88,000 or so clones, roughly 90% of them singletons. The receptor was derived from a woman between 45 and 60 years old with acute COVID-19. The chain carries TRBV5-1 and TRBJ1-6, with D hard to call. The sequenced sample was PBMCs or T cells enriched from blood (not recorded which). The CDR3 spells CASRGDDSYNSPLHF. The DNA for the CDR3 is TGCGCCAGCAGGGGCGACGACTCCTATAATTCACCCCTCCACTTT.